The source of this T cell receptor (beta chain) is a study of blood T cell repertoires in COVID-19. Profiled with immunoSEQ multiplex PCR; TCRdb holds only in-frame clones, not every one. The sample has around 230,000 clones, approximately 82% seen once; the top ten hold about 15%. V dropped 5 bases and J dropped 2 bases, with 12 bases sitting between them. The CDR3 length is 14 residues. The germline V gene has CDR1 SGHAT and CDR2 FQNNGV. The sequence derives from a man aged 35-49 years who had recovered from COVID-19. V gene TRBV11-2 combines with J gene TRBJ2-5; possible D gene TRBD2, 6 bases. The sample consisted of PBMCs or T cells enriched from blood (not recorded which). CDR3 protein: CASSLGLRQETQYF. The CDR3 DNA is TGTGCCAGCAGCCTGGGACTGAGGCAAGAGACCCAGTACTTC.